This T cell receptor beta chain was documented in a study of shared clonotypes between healthy human individuals. The CDR3 length is 14 residues. V gave up 4 bases and J gave up 3 bases; unmatched junction bases: 6. CDR1 SGHDN and CDR2 FVKESK come from the germline V gene. Clones were read by immunoSEQ multiplex PCR, and TCRdb kept only the in-frame ones, dropping some. The repertoire includes about 690,000 clones, roughly 88% of them detected once, and roughly 36% sits in the top ten. The sequence was collected from a man younger than 35 in good health. Some clones in this sample may be carry-over from other donors' samples. The material sequenced was memory CD8+ T cells from PBMCs. The subset: CD45RO+ cells pooled with CCR7-negative TemRA cells. The chain couples TRBV14 to TRBJ2-7, with TRBD2 matching 7 bases. This CDR3 is CASSRRGRVYEQYF. The CDR3 bases are TGTGCCAGCAGCCGTCGCGGGAGAGTCTACGAGCAGTACTTC.